This passage covers 17 T cell receptor beta chains from one sample sequenced in a study of blood T cell repertoires in COVID-19. The assay was immunoSEQ multiplex PCR, and TCRdb's table has in-frame clones only and misses some. The sample holds hundreds of thousands of clones, more than 80% seen once. Source material: PBMCs or T cells enriched from blood (not recorded which). The receptors shown here come from a man aged 25 to 45 who had recovered from COVID-19.

As to this clone: The sample holds other DNA sequences that translate to the same CDR3. The chain joins TRBV5-1 to TRBJ1-4; weak D call: TRBD1 (5 bases). The CDR3 is 15 amino acids. Trimming removed 3 bases at V and 2 bases at J, with 11 bases between. The germline CDR1 and CDR2 sequences are SGHRS and YFSETQ. The CDR3 DNA reads TGCGCCAGCAGCTACCAGGGTGGGACTAATGAAAAACTGTTTTTT. Translated, it gives CASSYQGGTNEKLFF.

The rearrangement joins TRBV24-1 to TRBJ1-5; D is unclear. Germline V gives CDR1 KGHDR, CDR2 SFDVKD. Trimming stripped 4 bases from V and 4 bases from J, with 13 bases between. CDR3 size: 15 residues. The CDR3, as DNA: TGTGCCACCAGTGAGGAGGGAGTGGGGAATCAGCCCCAGCATTTT. Translation: CATSEEGVGNQPQHF.

The rearrangement uses TRBV18 and TRBJ1-5; D is unclear. This CDR3 has 13 residues. Germline loops: CDR1 KGHSH, CDR2 LQKENI. V was shortened by 3 bases and J by 8 bases, with 11 bases between the two germline ends. The CDR3, as DNA: TGTGCCAGCTCACCGAACACGGGAAAGCCCCAGCATTTT. Its translation is CASSPNTGKPQHF.

The chain joins TRBV7-6 to TRBJ2-7, with a weak D call TRBD1 (6 bases). The CDR3 consists of 16 residues. Looked up from germline, CDR1 is SGHVS and CDR2 is FNYEAQ. Trimming stripped 1 base from V and 2 bases from J, with 15 bases between. The CDR3 bases are TGTGCCAGCAGCTTAGAGGCAGGGGAAATTGCCTACGAGCAGTACTTC. Its protein product is CASSLEAGEIAYEQYF. Full variable domain (rest looked up from reference TRBV7-6 and TRBJ2-7): GAGVSQSPRYKVTKRGQDVALRCDPISGHVSLYWYRQALGQGPEFLTYFNYEAQQDKSGLPNDRFSAERPEGSISTLTIQRTEQRDSAMYRCASSLEAGEIAYEQYFGPGTRLTVT.

The V and J genes are TRBV7-9 and TRBJ2-2; no reliable D call. Looked up from germline, CDR1 is SEHNR and CDR2 is FQNEAQ (reference sequence). V lost 1 base and J lost 2, with 5 bases in between. The CDR3 spans 14 residues. The CDR3 nucleotides are TGTGCCAGCAGCTTAGACACCAACACCGGGGAGCTGTTTTTT. It encodes CASSLDTNTGELFF.

This chain joins TRBV19 and TRBJ2-5; D perhaps matches TRBD1 (6 bases). Germline V gene sequence: CDR1 LNHDA, CDR2 SQIVND (reference sequence). The V end was cut by 5 bases, the J end by 2 bases, with 12 bases between. CDR3 length: 14 residues. The CDR3 protein is CASSSRTAQETQYF. The CDR3 nucleotides are TGTGCCAGTAGTTCCCGGACAGCACAAGAGACCCAGTACTTC.

The chain uses TRBV6-1 and TRBJ2-7, with 12 positions matching TRBD2. The trim removed 1 base at V and 3 bases at J, leaving 10 bases unmatched. This CDR3 has 18 amino acids. In germline, CDR1 is MNHNS, CDR2 SASEGT. The CDR3 DNA is TGTGCCAGCAGTGAAGTGGCTAGCGGGAGGGCCTCTGGCTACGAGCAGTACTTC. Amino acids: CASSEVASGRASGYEQYF.

This clone occurred once. The genes are TRBV19 and TRBJ2-7; 7 bases align to TRBD2. This CDR3 is 15 amino acids long. After removal of 3 bases from V and 3 bases from J, the junction contained 8 bases not matched to a gene. Germline-derived CDR1 and CDR2 are LNHDA and SQIVND (reference sequence). This chain's CDR3 is CASSIRPSGVYEQYF. In DNA form, the CDR3 reads TGTGCCAGTAGTATCCGGCCTAGCGGAGTCTACGAGCAGTACTTC.

This sequence joins TRBV6-5 and TRBJ1-5, with 9 bases lining up with TRBD1. This CDR3 spans 14 amino acids. Losses at the gene ends were 1 base for V and 5 bases for J; bases not matched to a gene: 0. The germline V gene encodes CDR1 MNHEY and CDR2 SVGAGI. CDR3 nucleotides: TGTGCCAGCAGTTACTACAGGGGGCATCAGCCCCAGCATTTT. This sequence encodes CASSYYRGHQPQHF.

The rearrangement joins TRBV3-1 (or the pseudogene TRBV3-2) to TRBJ1-1; perhaps TRBD1 as D (5 bases). V was shortened by 5 bases and J by 7 bases, with 17 bases between the two germline ends. In germline, CDR1 is LGHDT, CDR2 YNNKEL (reference sequence). This CDR3 region has 14 residues. CDR3 amino acids: CASSWGEGRNEAFF. In DNA form, the CDR3 reads TGTGCCAGCAGCTGGGGGGAAGGGAGGAATGAAGCTTTCTTT.

This clone was observed at least ten times. The chain employs TRBV4-2 and TRBJ2-7; the match to TRBD2 covers 9 bases. This CDR3 region has 14 residues. In germline, CDR1 is LGHNA, CDR2 YNFKEQ. V was clipped by 4 bases and J by 2 bases; unmatched bases: 3. CDR3 region: CASSLGGGAYEQYF. The CDR3 coding sequence is TGTGCCAGCAGCCTAGGCGGGGGGGCCTACGAGCAGTACTTC.

The chain joins TRBV27 to TRBJ2-5; D is undetermined. Trimming pared 4 bases from V and 5 bases from J, leaving 5 bases between. The CDR3 is made up of 11 amino acids. The germline gives CDR1 MNHEY, CDR2 SMNVEV (reference sequence). For the CDR3, the DNA is TGTGCCAGCAGTTCGGGTGAGACCCAGTACTTC. It encodes CASSSGETQYF.

The chain recombines TRBV15 with TRBJ2-1; 10 nucleotides match TRBD2. This CDR3 has 20 residues. Germline loops: CDR1 LNHNV, CDR2 YYDKDF (reference sequence). J lost 2 bases, V lost 1 base, and 14 bases had no gene match. The DNA for the CDR3 is TGTGCCACCAGCAGAGGACAACTAGCGGGGACTAGGTTTGCCTACAATGAGCAGTTCTTC. This gives the protein CATSRGQLAGTRFAYNEQFF.

V gene TRBV5-6 combines with J gene TRBJ1-2; 7 bases are shared with TRBD1. The CDR3 totals 14 residues. Germline CDR1 and CDR2: SGHDT and YYEEEE. The ends lost 2 bases at V and 2 bases at J; junction bases unmatched: 3. CDR3 DNA sequence: TGTGCCAGCAGCTTAGGACAGGTCAACTATGGCTACACCTTC. Translation gives CASSLGQVNYGYTF.

This clone was recorded only once. The chain uses TRBV11-2 and TRBJ1-5; 7 bases fit TRBD1. This CDR3 contains 15 residues. V gave up 3 bases and J gave up 3 bases; unmatched junction bases: 5. CDR1 and CDR2 (germline): SGHAT, FQNNGV. The CDR3 DNA sequence: TGTGCCAGCAGCTTTGGACAGGAATACAATCAGCCCCAGCATTTT. It specifies CASSFGQEYNQPQHF.

This clone was seen more than once but under ten times. This sequence joins TRBV12-3 or TRBV12-4 and TRBJ1-3, with D unclear. This CDR3 region has 13 residues. The V end was cut by 6 bases, the J end by 1 base, with 7 bases between. CDR3 bases: TGTGCCAGCAGACCTCGGTCTGGAAACACCATATATTTT. As protein: CASRPRSGNTIYF.

This clone has only a few counts. The chain links TRBV2 to TRBJ2-7, with no clear D. The ends were cut back, 6 bases at V and 0 bases at J, with 9 bases in the middle. The CDR3 is 13 residues long. Germline assignment: CDR1 SNHLY and CDR2 FYNNEI. The CDR3: CASRTLTSYEQYF. CDR3 nucleotides: TGTGCCAGCAGGACTCTGACCTCCTACGAGCAGTACTTC.